Listed below are T cell receptor beta chains from one sample, sequenced in a study of blood T cells in healthy people across ages. Each CDR3 protein gets one entry after TCRdb re-called the 5' RACE reads with MiXCR. The sample includes over 1.5 million distinct CDR3 sequences, 40% to 55% of them seen just once. Input material: blood. These receptors came from a middle-aged woman in good health. The CDR3 runs from the conserved cysteine through the conserved F or W. Each record gives: V gene, D gene, clone size, J gene, CDR3 protein, CDR3 DNA. The D gene is left open where the match is weak. A clone size is listed for some rows: how often the clone was seen (once, few, many), or a class if it is expanded.

v_call: TRBV6-6
d_call: .
clone_size: .
j_call: TRBJ1-2
cdr3_aa: CASSDTGNYRYTF
cdr3_nt: TGTGCCAGCAGTGATACAGGGAATTATCGCTACACCTTC

v_call: TRBV4-3
d_call: TRBD1
clone_size: many
j_call: TRBJ2-5
cdr3_aa: CASSQDRAETQYF
cdr3_nt: TGTGCCAGCAGCCAGGACAGGGCAGAGACCCAGTACTTC

v_call: TRBV9
d_call: .
clone_size: .
j_call: TRBJ2-7
cdr3_aa: CASSVGDRPYEQYF
cdr3_nt: TGTGCCAGCAGCGTAGGAGACAGACCCTACGAGCAGTACTTC

v_call: TRBV6-2/TRBV6-3
d_call: TRBD1
clone_size: .
j_call: TRBJ2-1
cdr3_aa: CASSGRQGLNAEQFF
cdr3_nt: TGTGCCAGCAGTGGGCGACAGGGTCTGAACGCTGAGCAGTTCTTC

v_call: TRBV7-2
d_call: .
clone_size: many
j_call: TRBJ1-2
cdr3_aa: CASSADYGYTF
cdr3_nt: TGTGCCAGCAGCGCAGACTATGGCTACACCTTC

v_call: TRBV6-2/TRBV6-3
d_call: TRBD2
clone_size: .
j_call: TRBJ2-3
cdr3_aa: CASSYRLAGDTQYF
cdr3_nt: TGTGCCAGCAGTTACCGGCTAGCGGGGGATACGCAGTATTTT

v_call: TRBV7-6
d_call: TRBD2
clone_size: .
j_call: TRBJ2-3
cdr3_aa: CASSLVGGDTDSDTQYF
cdr3_nt: TGTGCCAGCAGCTTAGTCGGGGGGGATACTGACTCGGATACGCAGTATTTT

v_call: TRBV29-1
d_call: .
clone_size: .
j_call: TRBJ2-7
cdr3_aa: CSVVSRGSQNYEQYF
cdr3_nt: TGCAGCGTTGTTTCTCGGGGTTCGCAAAACTACGAGCAGTACTTC

v_call: TRBV6-6
d_call: TRBD1
clone_size: .
j_call: TRBJ1-1
cdr3_aa: CASSYPEGQGSWTEAFF
cdr3_nt: TGTGCCAGCAGTTACCCGGAAGGACAGGGGAGTTGGACTGAAGCTTTCTTT

v_call: TRBV4-3
d_call: .
clone_size: many
j_call: TRBJ2-5
cdr3_aa: CASSQEQQETQYF
cdr3_nt: TGCGCCAGCAGCCAAGAACAGCAAGAGACCCAGTACTTC

v_call: TRBV28
d_call: TRBD1
clone_size: few
j_call: TRBJ1-6
cdr3_aa: CASNLVQGAAGNSPLHF
cdr3_nt: TGTGCCAGCAATTTAGTACAGGGGGCCGCGGGGAATTCACCCCTCCACTTT

v_call: TRBV6-2/TRBV6-3
d_call: .
clone_size: few
j_call: TRBJ2-7
cdr3_aa: CASSYSDRGQPYEQYF
cdr3_nt: TGTGCCAGCAGTTACAGCGATCGGGGGCAACCCTACGAGCAGTACTTC

v_call: TRBV28
d_call: .
clone_size: few
j_call: TRBJ1-2
cdr3_aa: CASRNDKYGYTF
cdr3_nt: TGTGCCAGCAGGAACGACAAGTATGGCTACACCTTC

v_call: TRBV20-1
d_call: TRBD1
clone_size: few
j_call: TRBJ2-7
cdr3_aa: CSARDNFRDRTYEQYF
cdr3_nt: TGCAGTGCTAGAGATAATTTCCGGGACAGAACCTACGAGCAGTACTTC

v_call: TRBV5-6
d_call: TRBD2
clone_size: once
j_call: TRBJ2-5
cdr3_aa: CASSSRASGAETQYF
cdr3_nt: TGTGCCAGCAGCTCTCGGGCTAGCGGGGCTGAGACCCAGTACTTC

v_call: TRBV20-1
d_call: TRBD2
clone_size: .
j_call: TRBJ2-1
cdr3_aa: CSAVPRGQRGAYNEQFF
cdr3_nt: TGCAGTGCTGTCCCCCGGGGTCAGCGGGGGGCCTACAATGAGCAGTTCTTC

v_call: TRBV6-5
d_call: .
clone_size: .
j_call: TRBJ2-7
cdr3_aa: CASSYRGASYEQYF
cdr3_nt: TGTGCCAGCAGTTACAGAGGGGCTTCCTACGAGCAGTACTTC

v_call: TRBV4-3
d_call: .
clone_size: once
j_call: TRBJ1-5
cdr3_aa: CASSQEYDNQPQHF
cdr3_nt: TGCGCCAGCAGCCAAGAATACGACAATCAGCCCCAGCATTTT

v_call: TRBV6-2/TRBV6-3
d_call: .
clone_size: .
j_call: TRBJ2-1
cdr3_aa: CASTVSAYNEQFF
cdr3_nt: TGTGCCAGCACTGTCTCAGCCTACAATGAGCAGTTCTTC

v_call: TRBV27
d_call: TRBD2
clone_size: .
j_call: TRBJ2-5
cdr3_aa: CASSLRSGGYRQETQYF
cdr3_nt: TGTGCCAGCAGTTTACGTAGCGGGGGGTACCGACAAGAGACCCAGTACTTC

v_call: TRBV20-1
d_call: TRBD2
clone_size: .
j_call: TRBJ2-1
cdr3_aa: CSAKRGEWFDEQFF
cdr3_nt: TGCAGTGCTAAGCGGGGGGAATGGTTCGATGAGCAGTTCTTC

v_call: TRBV28
d_call: TRBD1
clone_size: .
j_call: TRBJ1-5
cdr3_aa: CASSGTGSIQPQHF
cdr3_nt: TGTGCCAGCAGCGGGACAGGGAGTATTCAGCCCCAGCATTTT

v_call: TRBV7-2
d_call: .
clone_size: .
j_call: TRBJ2-5
cdr3_aa: CASSSLLTGQTQYF
cdr3_nt: TGTGCCAGCAGCTCTCTCTTAACAGGCCAGACCCAGTACTTC

v_call: TRBV7-2
d_call: .
clone_size: .
j_call: TRBJ1-6
cdr3_aa: CASRHQGSPLHF
cdr3_nt: TGTGCCAGCAGACACCAGGGCTCACCCCTCCACTTT

v_call: TRBV4-2
d_call: .
clone_size: many
j_call: TRBJ1-2
cdr3_aa: CASSQDPRPSNYGYTF
cdr3_nt: TGTGCCAGCAGCCAAGATCCCCGCCCATCTAACTATGGCTACACCTTC

v_call: TRBV20-1
d_call: TRBD1
clone_size: .
j_call: TRBJ1-5
cdr3_aa: CSAGDRGHSNQPQHF
cdr3_nt: TGCAGTGCCGGTGACAGGGGGCATAGCAATCAGCCCCAGCATTTT

v_call: TRBV20-1
d_call: .
clone_size: .
j_call: TRBJ2-5
cdr3_aa: CSARVPGANRETQYF
cdr3_nt: TGCAGTGCTAGAGTGCCGGGGGCGAATCGAGAGACCCAGTACTTC

v_call: TRBV24-1
d_call: .
clone_size: .
j_call: TRBJ1-2
cdr3_aa: CATSANYGYTF
cdr3_nt: TGTGCCACCAGTGCTAACTATGGCTACACCTTC

v_call: TRBV20-1
d_call: .
clone_size: .
j_call: TRBJ1-2
cdr3_aa: CSAYSGTDYGYTF
cdr3_nt: TGCAGTGCCTACTCCGGGACGGATTATGGCTACACCTTC

v_call: TRBV4-3
d_call: TRBD1
clone_size: .
j_call: TRBJ2-2
cdr3_aa: CASSQEAGGFSTGELFF
cdr3_nt: TGCGCCAGCAGCCAAGAGGCAGGGGGTTTTTCCACCGGGGAGCTGTTTTTT

v_call: TRBV29-1
d_call: .
clone_size: few
j_call: TRBJ2-3
cdr3_aa: CSVGHPSTDTQYF
cdr3_nt: TGCAGCGTCGGACACCCTAGCACAGATACGCAGTATTTT

v_call: TRBV7-2
d_call: .
clone_size: few
j_call: TRBJ2-1
cdr3_aa: CASSLEGETQFF
cdr3_nt: TGTGCCAGCAGCTTAGAGGGAGAGACCCAGTTCTTC

v_call: TRBV25-1
d_call: .
clone_size: .
j_call: TRBJ2-3
cdr3_aa: CASSELVGTDTQYF
cdr3_nt: TGTGCCAGCAGTGAATTGGTAGGCACAGATACGCAGTATTTT

v_call: TRBV7-2
d_call: .
clone_size: .
j_call: TRBJ1-2
cdr3_aa: CASSSAHFQGSDYGYTF
cdr3_nt: TGTGCCAGCAGCTCGGCTCACTTCCAGGGGTCCGACTATGGCTACACCTTC

v_call: TRBV20-1
d_call: .
clone_size: .
j_call: TRBJ1-5
cdr3_aa: CSASNPGGNQPQHF
cdr3_nt: TGCAGTGCTAGTAACCCGGGGGGCAATCAGCCCCAGCATTTT

v_call: TRBV7-2
d_call: .
clone_size: .
j_call: TRBJ2-5
cdr3_aa: CASRVLGTQYF
cdr3_nt: TGTGCCAGCAGGGTGTTGGGGACCCAGTACTTC

v_call: TRBV29-1
d_call: TRBD1
clone_size: .
j_call: TRBJ1-1
cdr3_aa: CSVAGQATEAFF
cdr3_nt: TGCAGCGTTGCCGGACAGGCCACTGAAGCTTTCTTT

v_call: TRBV6-6
d_call: .
clone_size: few
j_call: TRBJ2-1
cdr3_aa: CASKGGWNEQFF
cdr3_nt: TGTGCCAGCAAAGGGGGATGGAATGAGCAGTTCTTC

v_call: TRBV9
d_call: .
clone_size: .
j_call: TRBJ2-5
cdr3_aa: CASTRGPQETQYF
cdr3_nt: TGTGCCAGCACGCGCGGGCCCCAAGAGACCCAGTACTTC

v_call: TRBV29-1
d_call: TRBD1
clone_size: .
j_call: TRBJ1-5
cdr3_aa: CSGSGGSNQPQHF
cdr3_nt: TGCAGCGGCTCAGGGGGCAGCAATCAGCCCCAGCATTTT

v_call: TRBV11-2
d_call: .
clone_size: .
j_call: TRBJ2-1
cdr3_aa: CASSPRLWSSYNEQFF
cdr3_nt: TGTGCCAGCAGCCCCAGACTCTGGAGCTCCTACAATGAGCAGTTCTTC

v_call: TRBV12-3/TRBV12-4
d_call: .
clone_size: few
j_call: TRBJ1-1
cdr3_aa: CASSLVEGEAFF
cdr3_nt: TGTGCCAGCAGTTTAGTGGAGGGTGAAGCTTTCTTT

v_call: TRBV20-1
d_call: .
clone_size: .
j_call: TRBJ2-2
cdr3_aa: CSAPRGGWGGPTGELFF
cdr3_nt: TGCAGTGCTCCCCGGGGTGGATGGGGGGGGCCCACCGGGGAGCTGTTTTTT

v_call: TRBV4-2
d_call: TRBD1
clone_size: .
j_call: TRBJ1-5
cdr3_aa: CASSPQTTGGNQPQHF
cdr3_nt: TGTGCCAGCAGCCCGCAAACAACAGGGGGCAATCAGCCCCAGCATTTT

v_call: TRBV20-1
d_call: TRBD1
clone_size: .
j_call: TRBJ1-5
cdr3_aa: CSARTRQGPNQPQHF
cdr3_nt: TGCAGTGCTAGAACGAGACAGGGCCCCAATCAGCCCCAGCATTTT

v_call: TRBV7-9
d_call: .
clone_size: .
j_call: TRBJ2-7
cdr3_aa: CASSGPRHKWMYF
cdr3_nt: TGTGCCAGCAGCGGCCCTAGACACAAATGGATGTACTTC

v_call: TRBV7-2
d_call: TRBD2
clone_size: few
j_call: TRBJ2-6
cdr3_aa: CASSLEGSGPFSGANVLTF
cdr3_nt: TGTGCCAGCAGCTTAGAGGGTAGCGGGCCCTTCTCTGGGGCCAACGTCCTGACTTTC

v_call: TRBV20-1
d_call: TRBD1
clone_size: few
j_call: TRBJ2-5
cdr3_aa: CSARAPGQGAREQYF
cdr3_nt: TGCAGTGCTAGAGCGCCGGGACAGGGGGCGCGTGAGCAGTACTTC

v_call: TRBV5-6
d_call: .
clone_size: .
j_call: TRBJ1-5
cdr3_aa: CASSLASGQPQHF
cdr3_nt: TGTGCCAGCAGCTTGGCGTCTGGTCAGCCCCAGCATTTT

v_call: TRBV6-6
d_call: TRBD2
clone_size: .
j_call: TRBJ2-5
cdr3_aa: CAGRTSHTETQYF
cdr3_nt: TGTGCCGGAAGGACTAGTCATACGGAGACCCAGTACTTC